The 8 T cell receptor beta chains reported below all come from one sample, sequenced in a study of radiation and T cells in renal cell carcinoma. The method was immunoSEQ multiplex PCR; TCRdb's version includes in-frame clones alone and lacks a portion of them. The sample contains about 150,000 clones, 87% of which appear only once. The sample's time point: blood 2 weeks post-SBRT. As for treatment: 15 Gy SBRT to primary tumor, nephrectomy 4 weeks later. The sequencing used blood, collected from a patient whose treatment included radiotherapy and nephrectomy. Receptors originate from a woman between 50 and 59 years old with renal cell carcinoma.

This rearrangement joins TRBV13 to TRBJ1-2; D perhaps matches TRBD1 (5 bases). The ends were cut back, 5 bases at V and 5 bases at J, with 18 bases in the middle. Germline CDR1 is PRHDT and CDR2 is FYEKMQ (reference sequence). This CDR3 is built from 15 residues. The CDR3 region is CASSPDRDARYGYTF. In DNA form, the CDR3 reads TGTGCCAGCAGCCCTGACCGGGACGCTCGGTATGGCTACACCTTC.

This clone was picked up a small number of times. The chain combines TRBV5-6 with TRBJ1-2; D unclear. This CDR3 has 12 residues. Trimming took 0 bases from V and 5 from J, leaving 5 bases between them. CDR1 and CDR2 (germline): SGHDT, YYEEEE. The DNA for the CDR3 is TGTGCCAGCAGCTTGGGAGATTATGGCTACACCTTC. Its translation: CASSLGDYGYTF.

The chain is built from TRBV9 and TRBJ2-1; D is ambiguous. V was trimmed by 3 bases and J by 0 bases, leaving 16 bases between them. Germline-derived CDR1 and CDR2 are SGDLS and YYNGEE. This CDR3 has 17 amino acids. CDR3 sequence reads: CASSAFPGSSSYNEQFF. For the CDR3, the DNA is TGTGCCAGCAGCGCCTTCCCCGGCTCTAGCTCCTACAATGAGCAGTTCTTC.

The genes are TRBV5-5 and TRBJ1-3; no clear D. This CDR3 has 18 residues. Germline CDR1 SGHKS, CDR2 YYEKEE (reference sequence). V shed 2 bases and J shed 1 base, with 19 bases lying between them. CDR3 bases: TGTGCCAGCAGCTTCCAAGGCCACCTGTTAGGATCTGGAAACACCATATATTTT. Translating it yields CASSFQGHLLGSGNTIYF.

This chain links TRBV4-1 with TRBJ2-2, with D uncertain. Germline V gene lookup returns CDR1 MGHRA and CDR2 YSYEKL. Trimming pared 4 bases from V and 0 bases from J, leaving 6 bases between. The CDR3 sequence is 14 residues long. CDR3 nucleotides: TGCGCCAGCAGCCTCCAATCGAACACCGGGGAGCTGTTTTTT. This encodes CASSLQSNTGELFF.

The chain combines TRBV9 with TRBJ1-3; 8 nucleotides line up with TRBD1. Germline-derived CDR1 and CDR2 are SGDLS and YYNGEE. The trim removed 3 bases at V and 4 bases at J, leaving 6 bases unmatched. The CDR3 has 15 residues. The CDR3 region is CASSEDRASGNTIYF. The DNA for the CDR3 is TGTGCCAGCAGCGAGGACAGGGCAAGCGGAAACACCATATATTTT.

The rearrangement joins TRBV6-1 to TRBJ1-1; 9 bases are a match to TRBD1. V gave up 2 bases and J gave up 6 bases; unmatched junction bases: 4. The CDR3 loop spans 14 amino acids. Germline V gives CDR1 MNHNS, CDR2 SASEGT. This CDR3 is CASSERGQGAEAFF. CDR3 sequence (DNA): TGTGCCAGCAGTGAAAGGGGACAGGGCGCTGAAGCTTTCTTT.

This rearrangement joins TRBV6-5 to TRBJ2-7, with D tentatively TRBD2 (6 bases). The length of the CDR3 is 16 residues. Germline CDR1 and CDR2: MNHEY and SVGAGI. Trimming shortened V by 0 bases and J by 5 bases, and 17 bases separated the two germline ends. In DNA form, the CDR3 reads TGTGCCAGCAGTTACTCGCCTTGGAGGGGTGGGAACGAGCAGTACTTC. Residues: CASSYSPWRGGNEQYF.